This TCR beta chain was profiled in a study of blood T cell repertoires in COVID-19. Overall study: Specimens from acute and convalescent COVID-19 originated in the United States, Italy and Spain. T cells, B-cell-depleted T cells, or PBMCs provided the cDNA or gDNA that served as material.

This CDR3 comprises 14 residues. V dropped 6 bases and J dropped 5; count of bases not matched to a gene: 5. In germline, CDR1 is LNHDA, CDR2 SQIVND (reference sequence). Clones were sequenced by immunoSEQ multiplex PCR, and TCRdb holds only the in-frame ones, with some missing. The sample contains about 130,000 clones, around 89% of which appear only once. This TCR came from a man in his fifties or sixties with COVID-19, enrolled during active disease. V gene TRBV19 combines with J gene TRBJ2-5, with 11 bases fitting TRBD2. The sequenced sample was peripheral blood. The CDR3 bases are TGTGCCAGTAGCCACCGGACTAGCGGGGAGACCCAGTACTTC. This translates into CASSHRTSGETQYF.